This T cell receptor (beta chain) was profiled in a study of tumor-infiltrating lymphocytes in primary liver carcinoma. About the research overall: Aged between 30 and 69 years, the patients were men and women. Each sample had roughly 3.5 to 7.5 million productive TCRbeta reads regardless of tissue type.

TCR beta cDNA was made from approximately 500 ng total RNA with a constant-region primer. For TCR beta, libraries were produced by three nested multiplex PCR rounds using slightly modified ARM-PCR. TCRdb re-derived calls from the multiplex PCR reads in MiXCR, one entry per CDR3 protein. The table shows roughly 330,000 distinct CDR3 sequences, with less than 75% occurring only once. Study-level results: Blood fell significantly below tumors in its top-250-clone fraction (p = 0.039).

This clonotype was recorded many times. What it binds is not known. In addition to blood RNA drawn from unsorted whole blood, germline DNA was extracted. Collection of 3 to 4 milliliters of peripheral blood took place before surgery. The TCR was taken from a middle-aged man with primary liver carcinoma and hepatitis B virus infection. The sequencing input was peripheral blood.

The CDR3 loop is CASTSTGVNTEAFF. For the CDR3, the DNA is TGTGCCAGCACCTCGACAGGCGTGAACACTGAAGCTTTCTTT. The rearrangement joins TRBV6-1 to TRBJ1-1; a weak D match, TRBD1 (6 bases). Germline V gene sequence: CDR1 MNHNS, CDR2 SASEGT. The V end was cut by 7 bases, the J end by 0 bases, with 12 bases between. There are 14 residues in the CDR3.